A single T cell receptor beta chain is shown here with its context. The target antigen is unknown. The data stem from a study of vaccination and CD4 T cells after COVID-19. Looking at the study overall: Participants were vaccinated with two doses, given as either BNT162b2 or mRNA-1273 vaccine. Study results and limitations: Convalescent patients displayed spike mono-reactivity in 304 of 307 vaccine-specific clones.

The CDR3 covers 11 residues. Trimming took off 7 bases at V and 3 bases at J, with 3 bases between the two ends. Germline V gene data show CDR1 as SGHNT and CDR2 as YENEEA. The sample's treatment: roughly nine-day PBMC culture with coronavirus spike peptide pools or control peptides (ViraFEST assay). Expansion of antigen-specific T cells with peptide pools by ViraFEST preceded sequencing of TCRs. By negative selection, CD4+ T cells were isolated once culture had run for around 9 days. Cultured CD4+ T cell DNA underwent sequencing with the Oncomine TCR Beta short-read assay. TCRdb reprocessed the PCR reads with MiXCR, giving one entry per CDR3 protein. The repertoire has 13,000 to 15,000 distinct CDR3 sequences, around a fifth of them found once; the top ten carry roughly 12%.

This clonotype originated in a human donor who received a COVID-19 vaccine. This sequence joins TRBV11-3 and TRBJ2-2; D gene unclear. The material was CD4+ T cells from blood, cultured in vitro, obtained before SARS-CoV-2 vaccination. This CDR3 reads CASTYTGELFF. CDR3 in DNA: TGTGCCAGCACCTACACCGGGGAGCTGTTTTTT.